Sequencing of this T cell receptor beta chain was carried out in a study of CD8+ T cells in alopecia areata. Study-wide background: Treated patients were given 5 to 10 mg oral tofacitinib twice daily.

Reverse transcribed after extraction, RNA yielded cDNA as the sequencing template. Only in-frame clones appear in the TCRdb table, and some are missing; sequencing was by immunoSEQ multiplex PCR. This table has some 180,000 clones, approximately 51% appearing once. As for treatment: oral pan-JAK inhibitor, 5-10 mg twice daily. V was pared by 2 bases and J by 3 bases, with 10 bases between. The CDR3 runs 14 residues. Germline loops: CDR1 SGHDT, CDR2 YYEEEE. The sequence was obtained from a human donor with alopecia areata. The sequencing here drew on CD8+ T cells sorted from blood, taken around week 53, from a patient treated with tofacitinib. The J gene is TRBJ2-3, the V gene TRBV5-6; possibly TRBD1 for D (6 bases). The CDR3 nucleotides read TGTGCCAGCAGCTTAGCAGGGGATACAGATACGCAGTATTTT. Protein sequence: CASSLAGDTDTQYF.